Following are 13 T cell receptor beta chains from one sample sequenced in a study of blood T cell repertoires in COVID-19 (dated by TCRdb to about 2020). Libraries were built with the immunoSEQ multiplex PCR assay. The table comes from immuneACCESS by way of TCRdb, which keeps in-frame sequences with V and J called. Part of the clones is missing from these tables; in studies checked, under half for an unresolved V gene and the rest for unknown reasons. For this sample the table gives over 20,000 clones, of which 88% were detected only once. Around 15% of the sample is held by the ten biggest clonotypes. Sequencing was carried out using peripheral blood. These receptor sequences come from an older man with acute or convalescent COVID-19.

The V gene is TRBV18, the J gene TRBJ1-2; D is unresolved. V was shortened by 3 bases and J by 4 bases, with 15 bases between the two germline ends. CDR1 and CDR2 from the germline V gene are KGHSH and LQKENI. This CDR3 region has 15 residues. For the CDR3, the DNA is TGTGCCAGCTCACCTGCGACGCCTGAGGGCTATGGCTACACCTTC. Protein sequence: CASSPATPEGYGYTF. Variable domain in full (rest from reference TRBV18 and TRBJ1-2): NAGVMQNPRHLVRRRGQEARLRCSPMKGHSHVYWYRQLPEEGLKFMVYLQKENIIDESGMPKERFSAEFPKEGPSILRIQQVVRGDSAAYFCASSPATPEGYGYTFGSGTRLTVV.

The chain carries TRBV6-4 and TRBJ1-5; 11 nucleotides align to TRBD1. CDR1 and CDR2 (germline): MRHNA, SNTAGT. The CDR3 is 14 residues long. The J segment lost 6 bases and the V segment lost 2 bases, leaving 0 bases of the junction unmatched. CDR3 nucleotides: TGTGCCAGCAGTGACGGGACAGGGGGTCAGCCCCAGCATTTT. Its protein product is CASSDGTGGQPQHF.

V usage is TRBV5-4 and J usage is TRBJ2-1; possibly TRBD2 for D (7 bases). This CDR3 has 14 amino acids. Deletions cut 2 bases from V and 9 bases from J, with 15 bases between. Germline CDR1 SGHNT, CDR2 YYREEE (reference sequence). Here the CDR3 DNA reads TGTGCCAGCAGCTTTAGCGGACTAGGGGGTGAGCAGTTCTTC. Translating gives CASSFSGLGGEQFF.

Of note for this clone: A read error may produce the germline difference seen at one junction end. The chain links TRBV28 to TRBJ1-5; a possible D gene is TRBD1 (5 bases). Germline V gene lookup returns CDR1 MDHEN and CDR2 SYDVKM. The CDR3 has 13 amino acids. The CDR3 loop reads CASSPPGSPRAPF. The DNA for the CDR3 is TGTGCCAGCAGCCCGCCCGGTTCACCCAGGGCGCCTTTT. The variable domain in full, with the rest retrieved from reference TRBV28 and TRBJ1-5, is DVKVTQSSRYLVKRTGEKVFLECVQDMDHENMFWYRQDPGLGLRLIYFSYDVKMKEKGDIPEGYSVSREKKERFSLILESASTNQTSMYLCASSPPGSPRAPFGDGTRLSIL.

This clone has just one count. This chain joins TRBV19 and TRBJ1-1; 9 positions agree with TRBD1. After removal of 7 bases from V and 3 bases from J, the junction contained 3 bases not matched to a gene. CDR1 LNHDA and CDR2 SQIVND come from the germline V gene (reference sequence). This CDR3 region has 13 residues. As DNA, the CDR3 is TGTGCCAGTATGGGACAGGGAGACACTGAAGCTTTCTTT. Translated, it gives CASMGQGDTEAFF.

The V gene is TRBV7-3, the J gene TRBJ2-7; TRBD1 matches 8 bases. The germline CDR1 and CDR2 sequences are SGHTA and FQGTGA. The CDR3 runs 17 residues. V trimming: 4 bases; J trimming: 0 bases; junction bases outside the gene matches: 11. CDR3 sequence: CASSSLDRGSLSYEQYF. The CDR3 DNA reads TGTGCCAGCAGCTCCTTAGACAGGGGCTCCCTCTCCTACGAGCAGTACTTC.

This chain joins TRBV21-1 and TRBJ2-7; the table's TRBD2 call for D was not verified on the DNA. TRBV21-1 is an annotated pseudogene. The CDR3 extends over 17 amino acids. The CDR3 protein is CASSKLAGGMVPYEQYF. CDR3 bases: TGTGCCAGCAGCAAGCTTGCGGGGGGGATGGTGCCCTACGAGCAGTACTTC.

This chain uses TRBV19 with TRBJ2-1, with 11 nucleotides matching TRBD2. This CDR3 has 17 residues. After removal of 4 bases from V and 3 bases from J, the junction contained 8 bases not matched to a gene. Per the germline V gene, CDR1 is LNHDA and CDR2 is SQIVND (reference sequence). CDR3 DNA: TGTGCCAGTAGTAAAGTAGCGGGAGGGCTCATCTACAATGAGCAGTTCTTC. Translated: CASSKVAGGLIYNEQFF.

The genes are TRBV9 and TRBJ1-2; no clear D. The V and J ends lost 0 bases and 3 bases respectively, with 6 bases between them. In germline, CDR1 is SGDLS, CDR2 YYNGEE. The CDR3 is 13 amino acids. The CDR3 here is CASSVGQDYGYTF. The CDR3 DNA follows: TGTGCCAGCAGCGTAGGGCAGGACTATGGCTACACCTTC.

CDR3 in amino acids: CASLSVSSYGYTF. DNA for the CDR3: TGTGCCAGCCTGAGCGTCAGCTCCTATGGCTACACCTTC. The chain carries TRBV28 and TRBJ1-2; D gene uncertain. The germline V gene encodes CDR1 MDHEN and CDR2 SYDVKM. This CDR3 is built from 13 residues. V dropped 8 bases and J dropped 4 bases, with 14 bases sitting between them.

The rearrangement uses TRBV6-6 and TRBJ2-3; 8 bases are a match to TRBD2. There are 14 residues in the CDR3. CDR1 is MNHNY, CDR2 SVGAGI, per germline (reference sequence). J lost 3 bases, V lost 6 bases, and 5 bases had no gene match. DNA of the CDR3: TGTGCCAGCAGCCAAGCGGGAGTAACAGATACGCAGTATTTT. This sequence encodes CASSQAGVTDTQYF.

The chain is built from TRBV9 and TRBJ2-5; tentatively, D is TRBD2 (5 bases). Trimming removed 0 bases at V and 1 base at J, with 13 bases between. CDR1 SGDLS and CDR2 YYNGEE come from the germline V gene. The length of the CDR3 is 16 residues. CDR3 residues: CASSVVGAPGQETQYF. CDR3 bases: TGTGCCAGCAGCGTAGTGGGAGCTCCAGGCCAAGAGACCCAGTACTTC.

The chain combines TRBV11-2 with TRBJ2-1; D may be TRBD2 (5 bases). The V gene's germline CDR1 is SGHAT and CDR2 FQNNGV. This CDR3 comprises 16 residues. V lost 5 bases and J 3 bases, leaving 17 bases between the germline ends. CDR3 sequence (DNA): TGTGCCAGCAGCCCTGAGGCCATAGCGATCTACAATGAGCAGTTCTTC. The encoded protein is CASSPEAIAIYNEQFF.